This section outlines one T cell receptor (beta chain) sequence together with its context. Germline CDR1 reads ENHRY; CDR2 reads SYGVKD. The CDR3 is 17 residues long. The trim removed 4 bases at V and 2 bases at J, leaving 11 bases unmatched. The sample belongs to a study of T cell responses to AZD1222 COVID-19 vaccine. Using immunoSEQ multiplex PCR, the repertoire was profiled, and TCRdb retains in-frame clones only, with some absent. Seen here are 130,000 or so clones, about 94% observed once, and the top ten hold 6.6%. The chain recombines TRBV10-3 with TRBJ2-3; 8 bases are shared with TRBD1. The receptor was derived from an adult in good health. This material consisted of peripheral blood, taken on day 0 of AZD1222 vaccination. CDR3 nucleotide sequence: TGTGCCATCAGTGGACCAGGGACAGGAATTGTCACAGATACGCAGTATTTT. It is translated as CAISGPGTGIVTDTQYF.